This entry is about one TCR beta chain. No antigen is known for it. Trimming removed 0 bases at V and 4 bases at J, with 13 bases between. The germline V gene encodes CDR1 ENHRY and CDR2 SYGVKD. This CDR3 has 16 residues. The source of the sample is a study of shared clonotypes between healthy human individuals. Regarding the study as a whole: Larger estimated richness was generally seen in naive subsets than in memory subsets. Large sequencing depth failed to make sorted-subset sequencing complete, rarefaction showed.

150 to 250 ng DNA, about 30,000 T cell genomes, went into each sorted-subset replicate PCR. Generated by immunoSEQ multiplex PCR, the TCRdb table keeps only in-frame clones and is missing some. Among roughly 2.6 million clones, around 94% were seen once, and the ten largest hold around 0.15%. Sequencing was performed on naive CD4+ T cells sorted from blood. The sample's subset: CD45RA+ positively selected. The source is a man aged 18 to 30 in good health. The chain couples TRBV10-3 to TRBJ1-5; D not certain. The CDR3 nucleotides are TGTGCCATCAGTGAGTCGACTCCCGGTGGTAATCAGCCCCAGCATTTT. Encoded protein: CAISESTPGGNQPQHF.